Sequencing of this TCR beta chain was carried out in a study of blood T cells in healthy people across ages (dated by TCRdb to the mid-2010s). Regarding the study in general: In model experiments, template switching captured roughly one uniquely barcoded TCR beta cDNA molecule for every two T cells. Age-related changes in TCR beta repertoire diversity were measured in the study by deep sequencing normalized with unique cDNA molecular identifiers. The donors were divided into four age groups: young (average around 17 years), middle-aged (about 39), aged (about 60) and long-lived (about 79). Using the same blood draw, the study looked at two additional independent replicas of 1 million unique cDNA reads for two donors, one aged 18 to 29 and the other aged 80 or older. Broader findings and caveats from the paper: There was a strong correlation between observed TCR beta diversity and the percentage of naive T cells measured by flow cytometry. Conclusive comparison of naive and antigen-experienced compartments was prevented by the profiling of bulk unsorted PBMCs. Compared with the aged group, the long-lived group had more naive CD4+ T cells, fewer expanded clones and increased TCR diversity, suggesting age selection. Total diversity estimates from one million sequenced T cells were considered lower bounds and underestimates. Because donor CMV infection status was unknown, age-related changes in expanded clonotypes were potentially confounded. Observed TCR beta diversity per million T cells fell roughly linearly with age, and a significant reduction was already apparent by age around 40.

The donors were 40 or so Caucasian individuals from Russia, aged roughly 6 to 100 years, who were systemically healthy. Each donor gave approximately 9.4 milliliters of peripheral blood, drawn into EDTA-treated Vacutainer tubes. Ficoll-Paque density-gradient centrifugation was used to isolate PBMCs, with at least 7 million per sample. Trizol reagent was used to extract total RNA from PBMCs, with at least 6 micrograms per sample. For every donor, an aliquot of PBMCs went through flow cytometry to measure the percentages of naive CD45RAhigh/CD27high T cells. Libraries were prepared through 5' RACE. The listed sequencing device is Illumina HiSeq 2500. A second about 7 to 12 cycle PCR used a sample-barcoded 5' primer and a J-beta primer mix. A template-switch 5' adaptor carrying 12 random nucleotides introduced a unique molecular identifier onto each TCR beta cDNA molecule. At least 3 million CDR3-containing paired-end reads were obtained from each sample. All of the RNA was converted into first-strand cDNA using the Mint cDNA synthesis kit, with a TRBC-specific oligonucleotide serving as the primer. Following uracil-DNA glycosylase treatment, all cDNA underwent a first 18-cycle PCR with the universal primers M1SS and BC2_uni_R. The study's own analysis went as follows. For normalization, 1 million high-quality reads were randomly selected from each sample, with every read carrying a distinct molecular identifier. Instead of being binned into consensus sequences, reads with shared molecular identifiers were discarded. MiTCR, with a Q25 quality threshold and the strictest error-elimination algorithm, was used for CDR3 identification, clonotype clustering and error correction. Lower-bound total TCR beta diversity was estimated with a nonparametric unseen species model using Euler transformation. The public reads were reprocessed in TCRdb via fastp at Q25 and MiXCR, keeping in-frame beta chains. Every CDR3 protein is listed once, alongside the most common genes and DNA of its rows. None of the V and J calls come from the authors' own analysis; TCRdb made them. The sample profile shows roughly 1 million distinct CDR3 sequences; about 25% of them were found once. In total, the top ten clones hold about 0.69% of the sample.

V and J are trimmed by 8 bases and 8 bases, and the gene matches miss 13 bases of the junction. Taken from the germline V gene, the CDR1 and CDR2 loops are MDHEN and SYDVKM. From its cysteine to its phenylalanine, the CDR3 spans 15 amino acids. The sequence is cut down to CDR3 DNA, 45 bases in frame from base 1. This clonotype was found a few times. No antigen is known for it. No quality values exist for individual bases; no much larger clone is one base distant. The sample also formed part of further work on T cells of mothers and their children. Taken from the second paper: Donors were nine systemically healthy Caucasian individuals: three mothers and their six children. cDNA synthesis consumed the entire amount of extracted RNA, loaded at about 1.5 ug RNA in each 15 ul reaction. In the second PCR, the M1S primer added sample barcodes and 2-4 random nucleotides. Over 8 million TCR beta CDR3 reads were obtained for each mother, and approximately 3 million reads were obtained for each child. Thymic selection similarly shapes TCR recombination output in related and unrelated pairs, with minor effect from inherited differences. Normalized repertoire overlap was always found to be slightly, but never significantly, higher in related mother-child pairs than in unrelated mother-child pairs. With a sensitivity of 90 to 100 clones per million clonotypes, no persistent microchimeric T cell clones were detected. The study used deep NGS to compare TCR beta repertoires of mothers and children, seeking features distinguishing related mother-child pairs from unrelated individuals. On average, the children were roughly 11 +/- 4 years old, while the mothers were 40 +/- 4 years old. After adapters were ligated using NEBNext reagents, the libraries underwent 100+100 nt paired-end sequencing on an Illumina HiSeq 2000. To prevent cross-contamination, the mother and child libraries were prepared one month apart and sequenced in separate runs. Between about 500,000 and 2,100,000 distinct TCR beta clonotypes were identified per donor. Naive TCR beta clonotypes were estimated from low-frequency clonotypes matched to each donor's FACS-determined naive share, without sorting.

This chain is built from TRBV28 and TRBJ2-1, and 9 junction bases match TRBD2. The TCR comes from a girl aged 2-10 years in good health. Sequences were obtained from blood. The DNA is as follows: TGTGCCAGCCGGCTGGGGCTAGCGGGGCCGGATGAGCAGTTCTTC. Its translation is CASRLGLAGPDEQFF.